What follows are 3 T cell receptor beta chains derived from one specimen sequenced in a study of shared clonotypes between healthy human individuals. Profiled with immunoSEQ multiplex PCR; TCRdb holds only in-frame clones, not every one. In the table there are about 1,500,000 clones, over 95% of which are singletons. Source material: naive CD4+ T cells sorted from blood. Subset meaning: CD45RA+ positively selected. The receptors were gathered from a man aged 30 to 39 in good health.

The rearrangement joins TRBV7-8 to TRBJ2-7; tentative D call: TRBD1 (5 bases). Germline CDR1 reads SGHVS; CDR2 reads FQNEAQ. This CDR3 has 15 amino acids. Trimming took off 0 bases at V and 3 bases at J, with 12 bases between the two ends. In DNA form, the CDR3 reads TGTGCCAGCAGCTTAGCCCCCCAGGGTGGCTACGAGCAGTACTTC. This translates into CASSLAPQGGYEQYF.

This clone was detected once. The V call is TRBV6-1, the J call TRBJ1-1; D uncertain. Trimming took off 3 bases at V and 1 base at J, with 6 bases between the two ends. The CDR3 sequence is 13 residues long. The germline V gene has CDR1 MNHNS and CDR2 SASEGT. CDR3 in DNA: TGTGCCAGCAGTGATGGGAAGAACACTGAAGCTTTCTTT. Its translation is CASSDGKNTEAFF.

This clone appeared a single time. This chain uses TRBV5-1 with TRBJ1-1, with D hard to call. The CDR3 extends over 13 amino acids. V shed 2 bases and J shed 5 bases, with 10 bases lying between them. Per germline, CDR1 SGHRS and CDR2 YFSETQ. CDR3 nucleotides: TGCGCCAGCAGCTTCGAGGTGGGAACTGAAGCTTTCTTT. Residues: CASSFEVGTEAFF.